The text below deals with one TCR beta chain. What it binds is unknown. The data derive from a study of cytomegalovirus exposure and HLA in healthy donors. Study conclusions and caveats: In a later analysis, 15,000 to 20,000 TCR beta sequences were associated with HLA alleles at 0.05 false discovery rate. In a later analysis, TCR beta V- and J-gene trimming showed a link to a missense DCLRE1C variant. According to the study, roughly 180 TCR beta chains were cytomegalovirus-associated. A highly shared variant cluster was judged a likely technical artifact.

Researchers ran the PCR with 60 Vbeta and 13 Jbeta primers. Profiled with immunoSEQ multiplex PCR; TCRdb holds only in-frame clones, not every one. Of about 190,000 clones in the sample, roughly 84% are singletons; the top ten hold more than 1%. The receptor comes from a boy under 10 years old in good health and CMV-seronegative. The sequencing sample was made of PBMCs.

The CDR3 region has the DNA TGCGCCAGCAGTGAGTCGGGGCGGGGATTAGGTGAGCAGTTCTTC. As protein: CASSESGRGLGEQFF. J is TRBJ2-1 and V is TRBV10-2, with D maybe TRBD2 (6 bases). The CDR3 runs 15 residues. In germline, CDR1 is WSHSY, CDR2 SAAADI. V dropped 0 bases and J dropped 9 bases, with 15 bases sitting between them.